This entry concerns a single T cell receptor (beta chain). Antigen unknown. Generated by immunoSEQ multiplex PCR, the TCRdb table keeps only in-frame clones and is missing some. The sample has 61,000 or so clones, about nine tenths seen once. These data come from a study of T cells in localized non-small cell lung cancer. Study-wide results and caveats: Maximal T cell clonality occurred in uninvolved adjacent lung, with tumor ranking below it.

The clonotype was recovered from a woman aged 40-70 years with stage I lung adenocarcinoma. The source material was peripheral blood, sampled before any cancer treatment.

CDR3 sequence reads: CASRRTGTTNEKLFF. DNA for the CDR3: TGTGCCAGCAGGCGTACAGGAACAACTAATGAAAAACTGTTTTTT. V is TRBV7-2 and J is TRBJ1-4; TRBD1 might be the D (5 bases). CDR3 length: 15 amino acids. V was clipped by 6 bases and J by 0 bases, with 11 bases between them. The germline CDR1 and CDR2 sequences are SGHTA and FQGNSA.